This passage covers 22 T cell receptor beta chains from one sample sequenced in a study of cytomegalovirus exposure and HLA in healthy donors. 60 Vbeta and 13 Jbeta primers were used in PCR. The assay was immunoSEQ multiplex PCR, and TCRdb's table has in-frame clones only and misses some. The specimen's table records roughly 75,000 clones. The sequenced sample was PBMCs. All receptors derive from a boy younger than 18 in good health and CMV-seronegative.

The chain links TRBV30 to TRBJ2-7; D might be TRBD2 (5 bases). CDR1 is GTSNPN and CDR2 is SVGIG in the germline V gene (reference sequence). Trimming left V 0 bases short and J 0 bases short, with 9 bases between. The CDR3 covers 14 residues. In nucleotides, the CDR3 is TGTGCCTGGAGTGTAGCTGGGAGCTCCTACGAGCAGTACTTC. As protein: CAWSVAGSSYEQYF.

The chain couples TRBV19 to TRBJ1-3; maybe TRBD1 (5 bases). The length of the CDR3 is 14 residues. V dropped 2 bases and J dropped 2 bases, with 7 bases sitting between them. From germline, CDR1 is LNHDA and CDR2 SQIVND (reference sequence). The CDR3 reads CASSIRGTGNTIYF. CDR3 nucleotide sequence: TGTGCCAGTAGTATACGGGGGACTGGAAACACCATATATTTT.

The chain combines TRBV2 with TRBJ2-7, with 7 bases matching TRBD1. The junction had 7 bases not matched to a gene; V was cut back by 10 bases and J by 4 bases. This CDR3 contains 12 residues. The V gene's germline CDR1 is SNHLY and CDR2 FYNNEI. The CDR3 loop is CATGQASYEQYF. Written as DNA, the CDR3 is TGTGCCACCGGACAGGCGTCGTACGAGCAGTACTTC.

The chain couples TRBV30 to TRBJ1-1, with 9 positions matching TRBD1. The junction had 7 bases not matched to a gene; V was cut back by 4 bases and J by 4 bases. The length of the CDR3 is 14 residues. The germline V gene has CDR1 GTSNPN and CDR2 SVGIG (reference sequence). The CDR3 is CAWIFRTGATEAFF. Written as DNA, the CDR3 is TGTGCCTGGATCTTCCGGACAGGGGCCACTGAAGCTTTCTTT. Looking up the rest from reference TRBV30 and TRBJ1-1 gives the full variable domain: SQTIHQWPATLVQPVGSPLSLECTVEGTSNPNLYWYRQAAGRGLQLLFYSVGIGQISSEVPQNLSASRPQDRQFILSSKKLLLSDSGFYLCAWIFRTGATEAFFGQGTRLTVV.

This chain connects TRBV7-2 to TRBJ2-7; perhaps TRBD1 as D (5 bases). Germline lookup yields CDR1 SGHTA and CDR2 FQGNSA. V shed 1 base and J shed 3 bases, with 10 bases lying between them. The CDR3 length is 14 residues. CDR3 protein: CASSLGGRVYEQYF. CDR3 bases: TGTGCCAGCAGCTTAGGTGGCAGGGTCTACGAGCAGTACTTC.

The chain employs TRBV29-1 and TRBJ2-7; 7 positions agree with TRBD2. CDR1 SQVTM and CDR2 ANQGSEA come from the germline V gene. J lost 3 bases, V lost 6 bases, and 11 bases had no gene match. The CDR3 totals 14 residues. The CDR3, as DNA: TGCAGCGTGACCGCAGCGGGGACGAGCTACGAGCAGTACTTC. It yields the protein CSVTAAGTSYEQYF.

The chain carries TRBV5-6 and TRBJ2-4, with TRBD2 matching over 8 bases. V was pared by 6 bases and J by 5 bases, with 7 bases of the junction left unmatched. The CDR3 sequence is 14 residues long. Germline V gene lookup returns CDR1 SGHDT and CDR2 YYEEEE. CDR3 nucleotide sequence: TGTGCCAGCACCTTCGGGGGACTAGAAAACATTCAGTACTTC. This encodes CASTFGGLENIQYF.

The chain recombines TRBV27 with TRBJ1-1; D is undetermined. Trimming removed 5 bases from V and 7 bases from J, with 5 bases in between. Looked up from germline, CDR1 is MNHEY and CDR2 is SMNVEV (reference sequence). The CDR3 runs to 10 residues. Here the CDR3 DNA reads TGTGCCAGCAGTCTACGTGAAGCTTTCTTT. This sequence encodes CASSLREAFF.

Points on this clone: A read error may account for a junction end that differs from germline. The CDR3 protein is CASGLPIGTSEEQSF. Here the CDR3 DNA reads TGTGCTAGTGGTTTGCCAATCGGGACAAGTGAAGAGCAGTCCTTC. The J gene is TRBJ2-7, the V gene TRBV12-5; D is possibly TRBD1 (6 bases). Germline V CDR1 and CDR2: LGHNT, FRNRAP. This CDR3 contains 15 residues.

The chain recombines TRBV18 with TRBJ2-7; TRBD1 is a possible D gene (5 bases). The germline V gene encodes CDR1 KGHSH and CDR2 LQKENI. The CDR3 runs to 15 residues. The ends were cut back, 0 bases at V and 2 bases at J, with 11 bases in the middle. The CDR3 spells CASSPPGLRAYEQYF. In nucleotides, the CDR3 is TGTGCCAGCTCACCACCGGGCCTCAGGGCCTACGAGCAGTACTTC.

CDR3 protein: CASSLTEDTEPNYGYTF. CDR3 in DNA: TGTGCCAGCAGCCTGACAGAAGACACCGAACCTAACTATGGCTACACCTTC. V usage is TRBV7-9 and J usage is TRBJ1-2; TRBD1 might be the D (5 bases). CDR3 size: 17 residues. The V gene's germline CDR1 is SEHNR and CDR2 FQNEAQ (reference sequence). Trimming stripped 5 bases from V and 0 bases from J, with 19 bases between.

The chain's CDR3 is CSVEDRGIGNTIYF. The CDR3 DNA reads as TGCAGCGTTGAAGACAGGGGGATTGGAAACACCATATATTTT. The chain combines TRBV29-1 with TRBJ1-3; 7 bases line up with TRBD1. The CDR3 length is 14 residues. Germline assignment: CDR1 SQVTM and CDR2 ANQGSEA. V lost 0 bases and J lost 3; bases outside the gene matches: 2.

The chain combines TRBV6-1 with TRBJ2-5, with 11 bases matching TRBD1. Germline V gene data show CDR1 as MNHNS and CDR2 as SASEGT. There are 18 residues in the CDR3. The J segment lost 2 bases and the V segment lost 4 bases, leaving 12 bases of the junction unmatched. CDR3 DNA sequence: TGTGCCAGCAGTGGTCGGACAGGGGGCTTAGTACGACAAGAGACCCAGTACTTC. It yields the protein CASSGRTGGLVRQETQYF.

The CDR3: CASSVDMNTEAFF. The CDR3 bases are TGTGCCAGCAGTGTTGACATGAACACTGAAGCTTTCTTT. V is TRBV2 and J is TRBJ1-1, with D hard to call. The ends were cut back, 4 bases at V and 0 bases at J, with 6 bases in the middle. The CDR3 is 13 residues long. The germline V gene encodes CDR1 SNHLY and CDR2 FYNNEI.

The rearrangement joins TRBV30 to TRBJ1-4; D is ambiguous. The CDR3 loop spans 14 amino acids. V shed 2 bases and J shed 2 bases, with 9 bases lying between them. The germline V gene encodes CDR1 GTSNPN and CDR2 SVGIG (reference sequence). CDR3 in DNA: TGTGCCTGGAGTTCTGTTGCGACTAATGAAAAACTGTTTTTT. Its protein product is CAWSSVATNEKLFF.

The genes are TRBV7-9 and TRBJ2-7, with 8 bases lining up with TRBD1. J lost 11 bases, V lost 7 bases, and 22 bases had no gene match. CDR3 length: 16 amino acids. The germline V gene has CDR1 SEHNR and CDR2 FQNEAQ (reference sequence). CDR3 coding DNA: TGTGCCAGCACCACTTCCCTACTATTGACAGGGGCTACGGAGTACTTC. Its protein is CASTTSLLLTGATEYF. Based on the CDR3 plus reference TRBV7-9 and TRBJ2-7, the full variable domain is DTGVSQNPRHKITKRGQNVTFRCDPISEHNRLYWYRQTLGQGPEFLTYFQNEAQLEKSRLLSDRFSAERPKGSFSTLEIQRTEQGDSAMYLCASTTSLLLTGATEYFGPGTRLTVT.

V and J are TRBV5-6 and TRBJ1-2, with TRBD1 identical over 10 bases. Germline loops: CDR1 SGHDT, CDR2 YYEEEE. V lost 0 bases, J lost 0 bases, and 5 bases stayed unmatched. This CDR3 has 17 amino acids. In DNA, the CDR3 is TGTGCCAGCAGCTTGGGGGACAGGGGCTATACTAACTATGGCTACACCTTC. This sequence encodes CASSLGDRGYTNYGYTF.

The chain carries TRBV5-1 and TRBJ2-2, with 10 bases that match TRBD2. The J segment lost 2 bases and the V segment lost 4 bases, leaving 5 bases of the junction unmatched. Germline CDR1 SGHRS, CDR2 YFSETQ. CDR3 size: 16 residues. The CDR3 DNA follows: TGCGCCAGCAGCGCCCGGACTAGCGGTAACACCGGGGAGCTGTTTTTT. It encodes CASSARTSGNTGELFF.

The J gene is TRBJ1-1, the V gene TRBV7-6; D ambiguous. The CDR3 totals 14 residues. The germline V and J ends were trimmed by 1 base and 1 base, with 7 bases remaining between them. Germline CDR1 and CDR2: SGHVS and FNYEAQ. This CDR3 is CASSLGGGNTEAFF. The CDR3 DNA sequence: TGTGCCAGCAGCTTAGGTGGCGGGAACACTGAAGCTTTCTTT.

Here the CDR3 reads CASSTRTGGDVIQYF. DNA for the CDR3: TGTGCCAGCAGCACCCGGACAGGGGGCGATGTGATTCAGTACTTC. The chain joins TRBV7-8 to TRBJ2-4, with 11 bases aligning to TRBD1. From germline, CDR1 is SGHVS and CDR2 FQNEAQ. The J segment lost 10 bases and the V segment lost 5 bases, leaving 10 bases of the junction unmatched. The CDR3 loop spans 15 amino acids.

The genes are TRBV7-8 and TRBJ2-3; 8 bases agree with TRBD2. Germline CDR1 reads SGHVS; CDR2 reads FQNEAQ. J was trimmed by 0 bases and V by 2 bases; bases with no gene match: 4. CDR3 size: 16 residues. CDR3 sequence: CASSLLASGSTDTQYF. In nucleotides, the CDR3 is TGTGCCAGCAGCTTATTGGCTAGCGGGAGCACAGATACGCAGTATTTT. Combining the CDR3 with reference TRBV7-8 and TRBJ2-3 gives the whole variable domain GAGVSQSPRYKVAKRGQDVALRCDPISGHVSLFWYQQALGQGPEFLTYFQNEAQLDKSGLPSDRFFAERPEGSVSTLKIQRTQQEDSAVYLCASSLLASGSTDTQYFGPGTRLTVL.

This chain links TRBV4-1 with TRBJ2-4; D is ambiguous. The CDR3 runs 15 residues. V lost 1 base to trimming and J lost 2 bases, with 9 bases between them. Germline V gene sequence: CDR1 MGHRA, CDR2 YSYEKL. CDR3 nucleotide sequence: TGCGCCAGCAGCCAAGTCGAGGTCTCCAAAAACATTCAGTACTTC. As protein: CASSQVEVSKNIQYF.